These 27 T cell receptor beta chains share one sample of origin, sequenced in a study of blood T cell repertoires in COVID-19. The method was immunoSEQ multiplex PCR; TCRdb's version includes in-frame clones alone and lacks a portion of them. This sample yields tens of thousands of clones, of which more than 65% are seen a single time; approximately 25% belongs to the top ten. The sample taken for sequencing was peripheral blood. These receptors all stem from a man aged 55 to 70 with acute or convalescent COVID-19.

V and J are TRBV6-5 and TRBJ1-2; TRBD1 aligns across 7 bases. The CDR3 loop spans 13 amino acids. V dropped 6 bases and J dropped 2; count of bases not matched to a gene: 3. Germline V gene data show CDR1 as MNHEY and CDR2 as SVGAGI. The CDR3 bases are TGTGCCAGCAGGATACAGGGGAACTATGGCTACACCTTC. Translation: CASRIQGNYGYTF.

This clone was recorded a few times. The chain recombines TRBV15 with TRBJ1-2; D remains unclear. Germline-derived CDR1 and CDR2 are LNHNV and YYDKDF (reference sequence). CDR3 length: 13 amino acids. The V and J ends lost 5 bases and 2 bases respectively, with 9 bases between them. The CDR3 DNA is TGTGCCACCAGCGCCGGGGTCAACTATGGCTACACCTTC. Translated, it gives CATSAGVNYGYTF.

The J gene is TRBJ1-5, the V gene TRBV4-1, with D perhaps matching TRBD1 (6 bases). Germline assignment: CDR1 MGHRA and CDR2 YSYEKL. CDR3 length: 17 residues. V dropped 0 bases and J dropped 1 base, with 13 bases sitting between them. CDR3 nucleotide sequence: TGCGCCAGCAGCCAAGATCAGGGGCGGAGCAGCAATCAGCCCCAGCATTTT. Translation gives CASSQDQGRSSNQPQHF.

The chain combines TRBV4-1 with TRBJ2-6; maybe TRBD1 (6 bases). V was trimmed by 0 bases and J by 0 bases, leaving 9 bases between them. CDR3 length equals 17 residues. Germline CDR1 and CDR2: MGHRA and YSYEKL. CDR3 bases: TGCGCCAGCAGCCAAGATCTGGACAGCTCTGGGGCCAACGTCCTGACTTTC. Its translation is CASSQDLDSSGANVLTF.

The J gene is TRBJ2-6, the V gene TRBV7-9, with D maybe TRBD2 (7 bases). CDR3 size: 17 residues. The germline V and J ends were trimmed by 8 bases and 4 bases, with 21 bases remaining between them. Germline loops: CDR1 SEHNR, CDR2 FQNEAQ (reference sequence). CDR3 sequence: CASPWVSGEGGANVLTF. The CDR3 DNA reads as TGTGCCAGCCCCTGGGTTTCAGGGGAGGGAGGGGCCAACGTCCTGACTTTC.

The chain carries TRBV4-1 and TRBJ1-2; D is undetermined. The CDR3 spans 14 residues. The germline CDR1 and CDR2 sequences are MGHRA and YSYEKL. V was pared by 0 bases and J by 8 bases, with 13 bases between. Written as DNA, the CDR3 is TGCGCCAGCAGCCAAGATTTTTCTCTAAGCGGCTACACCTTC. It yields the protein CASSQDFSLSGYTF.

V and J are TRBV5-5 and TRBJ1-3, with 8 bases matching TRBD1. CDR1 SGHKS and CDR2 YYEKEE come from the germline V gene (reference sequence). CDR3 length: 15 amino acids. V lost 4 bases, J lost 0 bases, and 3 bases stayed unmatched. The CDR3, as DNA: TGTGCCAGCAGCCCCGGACAGGGCTCTGGAAACACCATATATTTT. Amino acid sequence: CASSPGQGSGNTIYF.

This clone has a handful of counts. The genes are TRBV15 and TRBJ2-1, with 7 nucleotides matching TRBD2. The V segment lost 11 bases and the J segment 5 bases; nucleotides outside the gene matches: 6. There are 12 residues in the CDR3. The germline CDR1 and CDR2 sequences are LNHNV and YYDKDF (reference sequence). The CDR3 DNA sequence: TGTGCCTTTGGGGGGGTAAACAATGAGCAGTTCTTC. This translates into CAFGGVNNEQFF.

A single count supports this clone. The chain recombines TRBV6-5 with TRBJ1-2; D might be TRBD1 (6 bases). Deletions cut 6 bases from V and 6 bases from J, with 14 bases between. The CDR3 length is 13 residues. CDR1 is MNHEY, CDR2 SVGAGI, per germline. The DNA for the CDR3 is TGTGCCAGCAGGGCACAGGGCTGGGATGGCTACACCTTC. It encodes CASRAQGWDGYTF.

V and J are TRBV19 and TRBJ1-1; possibly TRBD1 for D (6 bases). Germline lookup yields CDR1 LNHDA and CDR2 SQIVND (reference sequence). The CDR3 is 19 amino acids. Trimming pared 6 bases from V and 4 bases from J, leaving 30 bases between. The CDR3 DNA reads TGTGCCAGTAGCCTCCCCGGGGGGAGGGGGATCTCTCGGAGCACTGAAGCTTTCTTT. The encoded protein is CASSLPGGRGISRSTEAFF.

This rearrangement joins TRBV5-6 to TRBJ2-1; 7 bases line up with TRBD1. Germline V CDR1 and CDR2: SGHDT, YYEEEE. After removal of 2 bases from V and 13 bases from J, the junction contained 3 bases not matched to a gene. The CDR3 has 11 amino acids. The CDR3 DNA reads as TGTGCCAGCAGCTTAGGGACAGAACAGTTCTTC. It translates to CASSLGTEQFF.

The rearrangement joins TRBV28 to TRBJ1-1; 7 bases map to TRBD1. The CDR3 sequence is 15 residues long. Germline-derived CDR1 and CDR2 are MDHEN and SYDVKM. Trimming at V came to 7 bases and at J to 5 bases, leaving 13 bases not matched to a gene. CDR3 amino acids: CASTSSLTGRTEAFF. In DNA form, the CDR3 reads TGTGCCAGCACTAGTTCCCTGACAGGGAGAACTGAAGCTTTCTTT.

V and J are TRBV3-1 (or the pseudogene TRBV3-2) and TRBJ2-7, with 12 bases aligning to TRBD2. CDR3 size: 16 residues. V trimming: 0 bases; J trimming: 4 bases; junction bases outside the gene matches: 4. Germline CDR1 LGHDT, CDR2 YNNKEL (reference sequence). The CDR3 here is CASSQETSGGLYEQYV. The CDR3 coding sequence is TGTGCCAGCAGCCAAGAAACTAGCGGGGGGCTATACGAGCAGTACGTC.

V gene TRBV4-2 combines with J gene TRBJ2-7, with TRBD1 matching over 9 bases. V gave up 4 bases and J gave up 6 bases; unmatched junction bases: 4. Germline V gene sequence: CDR1 LGHNA, CDR2 YNFKEQ. This CDR3 region has 13 residues. CDR3: CASSRRQGGEQYF. CDR3 nucleotide sequence: TGTGCCAGCAGCCGACGACAGGGGGGCGAGCAGTACTTC.

In DNA form, the CDR3 reads TGTGCCAGCAGCTCCAGGGTTAGGAACACCGGGGAGCTGTTTTTT. This gives the protein CASSSRVRNTGELFF. This chain connects TRBV5-6 to TRBJ2-2, with D possibly being TRBD1 (5 bases). V was trimmed by 3 bases and J by 1 base, leaving 10 bases between them. The CDR3 contains 15 residues. Germline V lookup: CDR1 SGHDT, CDR2 YYEEEE.

The rearrangement uses TRBV7-9 and TRBJ1-1; TRBD1 agrees at 7 bases. V shed 5 bases and J 6 bases; nucleotides not matched to a gene: 9. CDR3 length: 14 amino acids. Germline loops: CDR1 SEHNR, CDR2 FQNEAQ (reference sequence). CDR3: CASSPTGSQSEAFF. The CDR3 DNA follows: TGTGCCAGCAGCCCGACAGGGAGTCAGTCTGAAGCTTTCTTT.

The rearrangement links TRBV15 to TRBJ2-5; the D is unclear. Trimming removed 3 bases from V and 1 base from J, with 15 bases in between. The CDR3 length is 16 residues. The germline V gene encodes CDR1 LNHNV and CDR2 YYDKDF (reference sequence). The CDR3 protein is CATSSAYGRSQETQYF. In nucleotides, the CDR3 is TGTGCCACCAGCAGCGCCTATGGGCGAAGCCAAGAGACCCAGTACTTC.

The chain combines TRBV15 with TRBJ1-2; 9 bases align to TRBD1. The length of the CDR3 is 16 residues. The V gene's germline CDR1 is LNHNV and CDR2 YYDKDF (reference sequence). Losses at the gene ends were 3 bases for V and 4 bases for J; bases not matched to a gene: 9. The CDR3 sequence: CATSREQGAQIYGYTF. DNA for the CDR3: TGTGCCACCAGCAGGGAACAGGGGGCACAAATCTATGGCTACACCTTC. The whole variable domain, filled in from reference TRBV15 and TRBJ1-2, reads DAMVIQNPRYQVTQFGKPVTLSCSQTLNHNVMYWYQQKSSQAPKLLFHYYDKDFNNEADTPDNFQSRRPNTSFCFLDIRSPGLGDTAMYLCATSREQGAQIYGYTFGSGTRLTVV.

The gene calls are TRBV7-9 and TRBJ1-5; 8 bases are a match to TRBD1. The CDR3 contains 13 residues. J gave up 6 bases and V 5 bases, and 3 bases lay outside the gene matches. Germline V CDR1 and CDR2: SEHNR, FQNEAQ (reference sequence). In nucleotides, the CDR3 is TGTGCCAGCAGCGCGGACAGGGCTCAGCCCCAGCATTTT. As protein: CASSADRAQPQHF. The full variable domain, completed using reference TRBV7-9 and TRBJ1-5, is DTGVSQNPRHKITKRGQNVTFRCDPISEHNRLYWYRQTLGQGPEFLTYFQNEAQLEKSRLLSDRFSAERPKGSFSTLEIQRTEQGDSAMYLCASSADRAQPQHFGDGTRLSIL.

This chain uses TRBV7-2 with TRBJ1-6; a weak D match, TRBD1 (6 bases). The CDR3 totals 15 residues. Germline values: CDR1 SGHTA, CDR2 FQGNSA. V lost 5 bases to trimming and J lost 5 bases, with 13 bases between them. As DNA, the CDR3 is TGTGCCAGCAGCCTACTCAGGGGAAATAATTCACCCCTCCACTTT. Translating it yields CASSLLRGNNSPLHF.

The V call is TRBV15, the J call TRBJ1-6; D perhaps matches TRBD1 (6 bases). Trimming cost V 0 bases and J 0 bases, with 9 bases left between them. Germline-derived CDR1 and CDR2 are LNHNV and YYDKDF (reference sequence). The CDR3 contains 17 residues. The CDR3 nucleotides read TGTGCCACCAGCAGAGACAGGGGAAGCTCCTATAATTCACCCCTCCACTTT. Translated, it gives CATSRDRGSSYNSPLHF.

Points on this clone: Germline is not matched at one junction end, which may reflect a read error. CDR3 DNA sequence: TGCAGCGCTGAACAGGGGCGCCGGGAAGCTTTCTTT. It translates to CSAEQGRREAFF. This chain links TRBV29-1 with TRBJ1-1, with 7 bases that match TRBD1. CDR3 length equals 12 residues. CDR1 is SQVTM, CDR2 ANQGSEA, per germline.

V gene TRBV6-6 combines with J gene TRBJ2-7; weak D call: TRBD1 (6 bases). V lost 0 bases to trimming and J lost 4 bases, with 10 bases between them. The germline CDR1 and CDR2 sequences are MNHNY and SVGAGI (reference sequence). CDR3 length equals 14 residues. Here the CDR3 reads CASSYSGDIYEQYF. CDR3 bases: TGTGCCAGCAGTTACTCGGGGGACATTTACGAGCAGTACTTC.

V is TRBV3-1 (or the pseudogene TRBV3-2) and J is TRBJ2-3; 11 positions agree with TRBD2. J gave up 0 bases and V 4 bases, and 12 bases lay outside the gene matches. Germline V gene data show CDR1 as LGHDT and CDR2 as YNNKEL (reference sequence). The CDR3 totals 19 residues. In nucleotides, the CDR3 is TGTGCCAGCAGCCGCGCGCTAGCGGGGGGTGTCCCTAGCACAGATACGCAGTATTTT. This translates into CASSRALAGGVPSTDTQYF.

This rearrangement joins TRBV19 to TRBJ1-5; 7 positions agree with TRBD1. The ends lost 3 bases at V and 2 bases at J; junction bases unmatched: 13. The CDR3 runs to 18 residues. The V gene's germline CDR1 is LNHDA and CDR2 SQIVND (reference sequence). CDR3 amino acids: CASSIPLQGDVGNQPQHF. The DNA for the CDR3 is TGTGCCAGTAGTATCCCTTTGCAGGGGGATGTAGGCAATCAGCCCCAGCATTTT.

This chain connects TRBV5-1 to TRBJ1-2; D remains ambiguous. V was pared by 2 bases and J by 4 bases, with 24 bases between. This CDR3 spans 18 amino acids. Germline-derived CDR1 and CDR2 are SGHRS and YFSETQ. The CDR3 coding sequence is TGCGCCAGCAGCTTTGGAGGCATGGGTCGCAGTACCTCCTATGGCTACACCTTC. Amino acids: CASSFGGMGRSTSYGYTF. The whole variable domain, filled in from reference TRBV5-1 and TRBJ1-2, reads KAGVTQTPRYLIKTRGQQVTLSCSPISGHRSVSWYQQTPGQGLQFLFEYFSETQRNKGNFPGRFSGRQFSNSRSEMNVSTLELGDSALYLCASSFGGMGRSTSYGYTFGSGTRLTVV.

The chain has TRBV5-4 and TRBJ2-2; D uncertain. The CDR3 is made up of 13 amino acids. V was shortened by 2 bases and J by 6 bases, with 8 bases between the two germline ends. The germline gives CDR1 SGHNT, CDR2 YYREEE (reference sequence). CDR3 bases: TGTGCCAGCAGCTTCCCCCGCGCCGGGGAGCTGTTTTTT. Translated: CASSFPRAGELFF.